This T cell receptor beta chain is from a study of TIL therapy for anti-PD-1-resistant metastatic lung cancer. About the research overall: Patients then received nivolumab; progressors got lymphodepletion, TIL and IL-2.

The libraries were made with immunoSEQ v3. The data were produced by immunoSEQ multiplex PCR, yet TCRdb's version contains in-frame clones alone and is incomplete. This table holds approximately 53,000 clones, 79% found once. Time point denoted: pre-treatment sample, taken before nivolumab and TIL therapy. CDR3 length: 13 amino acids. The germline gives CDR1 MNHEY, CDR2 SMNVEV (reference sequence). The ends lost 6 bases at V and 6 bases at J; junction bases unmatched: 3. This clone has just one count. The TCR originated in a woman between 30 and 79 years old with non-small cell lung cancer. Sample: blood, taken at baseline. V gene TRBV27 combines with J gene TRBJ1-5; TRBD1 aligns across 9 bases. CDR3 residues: CASSRQGGQPQHF. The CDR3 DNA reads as TGTGCCAGCAGCCGACAGGGGGGTCAGCCCCAGCATTTT.